Below, 10 T cell receptor beta chains from the same sample are listed, as sequenced in a study of shared clonotypes between healthy human individuals. Here immunoSEQ multiplex PCR was the method, and the copy in TCRdb shows in-frame clones only, minus some. The sample has more than 2,000,000 clones; roughly nine tenths are singletons. Sample: naive CD4+ T cells sorted from blood. Subset indicated: CD45RA+ positively selected. These receptors originate from a man aged 18-30 years in good health.

The rearrangement uses TRBV6-5 and TRBJ2-7; D uncertain. The CDR3 is 15 residues long. Trimming shortened V by 0 bases and J by 1 base, and 10 bases separated the two germline ends. CDR1 is MNHEY and CDR2 is SVGAGI in the germline V gene. CDR3 residues: CASSYSGYPSYEQYF. As DNA, the CDR3 is TGTGCCAGCAGTTACTCGGGGTATCCTTCCTACGAGCAGTACTTC.

This chain connects TRBV11-2 to TRBJ2-3; D not certain. Germline values: CDR1 SGHAT, CDR2 FQNNGV. The CDR3 extends over 14 amino acids. V was trimmed by 3 bases and J by 0 bases, leaving 7 bases between them. The CDR3 is CASSFDLSTDTQYF. DNA of the CDR3: TGTGCCAGCAGCTTTGACCTTAGCACAGATACGCAGTATTTT.

The rearrangement joins TRBV7-6 to TRBJ2-3; 7 nucleotides align to TRBD2. V lost 2 bases, J lost 5 bases, and 4 bases stayed unmatched. The CDR3 extends over 14 amino acids. Looked up from germline, CDR1 is SGHVS and CDR2 is FNYEAQ. The CDR3 loop reads CASSLYPGGDTQYF. CDR3 nucleotide sequence: TGTGCCAGCAGCTTATATCCGGGGGGAGATACGCAGTATTTT.

This clone was detected a few times. The CDR3 loop reads CASNPFGQGKSEAFF. The CDR3, as DNA: TGTGCCAGCAACCCTTTCGGACAGGGAAAATCTGAAGCTTTCTTT. The genes are TRBV7-9 and TRBJ1-1; 8 bases are a match to TRBD1. The V and J ends lost 7 bases and 6 bases, in that order; junction bases with no gene match: 13. Looked up from germline, CDR1 is SEHNR and CDR2 is FQNEAQ (reference sequence). CDR3 length equals 15 residues.

The genes are TRBV5-4 and TRBJ2-2; 7 nucleotides match TRBD2. V trimming: 4 bases; J trimming: 7 bases; junction bases outside the gene matches: 10. CDR1 and CDR2 from the germline V gene are SGHNT and YYREEE (reference sequence). CDR3 length: 15 amino acids. This chain's CDR3 is CASSPMRERVGELFF. The CDR3 bases are TGTGCCAGCAGCCCCATGCGGGAGCGGGTCGGGGAGCTGTTTTTT.

This chain links TRBV4-3 with TRBJ2-3; TRBD1 might be the D (5 bases). Germline V gene lookup returns CDR1 LGHNA and CDR2 YSLEER. The V gene lost 4 bases and the J gene lost 3 bases, with 26 bases spanning the gap. The CDR3 runs to 19 residues. The CDR3 region has the DNA TGCGCCAGCAGCCTTGGTCAAGCCCGCCGTTGGCAGGGAACAGATACGCAGTATTTT. As protein: CASSLGQARRWQGTDTQYF.

The V call is TRBV9, the J call TRBJ2-1, with a weak D call TRBD2 (7 bases). The CDR3 consists of 17 residues. V dropped 0 bases and J dropped 2 bases, with 15 bases sitting between them. CDR1 is SGDLS and CDR2 is YYNGEE in the germline V gene. The CDR3 coding sequence is TGTGCCAGCAGCGTAGACGAGGGGGGGCGCCCCTACAATGAGCAGTTCTTC. Protein product: CASSVDEGGRPYNEQFF.

The CDR3 protein is CASSLGQGGQPQHF. For the CDR3, the DNA is TGTGCCAGCAGCCTAGGACAGGGTGGGCAGCCCCAGCATTTT. V is TRBV6-1 and J is TRBJ1-5, with 8 bases matching TRBD1. V was pared by 6 bases and J by 7 bases, with 8 bases of the junction left unmatched. Germline CDR1 reads MNHNS; CDR2 reads SASEGT. The CDR3 loop spans 14 amino acids.

The rearrangement uses TRBV10-2 and TRBJ1-2; D gene uncertain. V was trimmed by 7 bases and J by 3 bases, leaving 3 bases between them. This CDR3 is built from 10 residues. CDR1 WSHSY and CDR2 SAAADI come from the germline V gene. CDR3 bases: TGCGCCAGCAAAGACTATGGCTACACCTTC. Encoded protein: CASKDYGYTF.

V is TRBV10-3 and J is TRBJ1-2; tentative D call: TRBD1 (5 bases). This CDR3 is 15 amino acids long. V was pared by 4 bases and J by 7 bases, with 19 bases between. Germline V lookup: CDR1 ENHRY, CDR2 SYGVKD. The chain's CDR3 is CAISGGSQGGFGYTF. The CDR3 coding sequence is TGTGCCATCAGTGGAGGGAGTCAGGGAGGTTTTGGCTACACCTTC.